Shown below are 7 T cell receptor beta chains from a single sample sequenced in a study of T cells in Graves' hyperthyroidism and ophthalmopathy. Amplification of TCR beta CDR3 regions used RNA as the template. The TCR CDR3 first-round RT-PCR relied on the HTBI primer set. Using its own MiXCR run on the multiplex PCR reads, TCRdb lists one record per CDR3 protein. The sample consists of 550,000 to 800,000 distinct CDR3 sequences, over 15% of them appearing once. Material: blood. The source of these receptors is a young man with Graves' hyperthyroidism.

This clonotype was counted a few times. The chain is built from TRBV20-1 and TRBJ2-5, with TRBD1 matching 10 bases. V trimming: 4 bases; J trimming: 4 bases; junction bases outside the gene matches: 6. This CDR3 comprises 14 residues. Germline V lookup: CDR1 DFQATT, CDR2 SNEGSKA (reference sequence). CDR3: CSATRQGARETQYF. The CDR3 region has the DNA TGCAGTGCTACCCGACAGGGGGCTAGAGAGACCCAGTACTTC.

The chain employs TRBV5-4 and TRBJ1-1; 9 bases line up with TRBD1. Germline trimming cut 4 bases from V and 4 bases from J; bases unmatched to any gene: 8. There are 15 residues in the CDR3. CDR1 and CDR2 from the germline V gene are SGHNT and YYREEE (reference sequence). DNA of the CDR3: TGTGCCAGCAGCATTTACAGGGGGCGCAGCACTGAAGCTTTCTTT. The encoded protein is CASSIYRGRSTEAFF.

This clonotype was counted at least ten times. This chain uses TRBV12-5 with TRBJ2-3; TRBD2 agrees at 12 bases. This CDR3 contains 17 residues. Losses at the gene ends were 2 bases for V and 4 bases for J; bases not matched to a gene: 7. Germline V CDR1 and CDR2: LGHNT, FRNRAP. The DNA of the CDR3 is TGTGCTAGTGGTTTGTTCCGGACTAGCGGGATCCCAGATACGCAGTATTTT. It codes for CASGLFRTSGIPDTQYF.

V is TRBV3-1 and J is TRBJ2-7; perhaps D is TRBD1 or TRBD2 (7 bases each). Per the germline V gene, CDR1 is LGHDT and CDR2 is YNNKEL (reference sequence). The CDR3 extends over 13 amino acids. V lost 6 bases to trimming and J lost 5 bases, with 14 bases between them. The CDR3, as DNA: TGTGCCAGCAGACAATCAGGGGGGGACGAGCAGTACTTC. Residues: CASRQSGGDEQYF.

This clonotype appeared many times. The rearrangement links TRBV12-3 or TRBV12-4 to TRBJ2-7; TRBD1 matches at 7 bases. V shed 5 bases, J shed 5 bases, and the junction held 12 bases outside the gene matches. This CDR3 is built from 15 residues. The CDR3 region is CASSLYRGQGNEQYF. In DNA, the CDR3 is TGTGCCAGCAGTCTATATAGGGGGCAGGGGAACGAGCAGTACTTC.

V is TRBV11-2 and J is TRBJ2-7; TRBD1 agrees at 8 bases. Germline-derived CDR1 and CDR2 are SGHAT and FQNNGV. After removal of 4 bases from V and 5 bases from J, the junction contained 10 bases not matched to a gene. This CDR3 has 15 amino acids. CDR3 sequence (DNA): TGTGCCAGCAGCTCTGGACAGGGTTCGCTGCACGAGCAGTACTTC. Protein product: CASSSGQGSLHEQYF.

This clonotype was observed many times. The CDR3: CASRQTGLTEAFF. The CDR3 region has the DNA TGTGCCAGCAGACAAACAGGGCTCACTGAAGCTTTCTTT. This chain uses TRBV12-3 or TRBV12-4 with TRBJ1-1; TRBD1 might be the D (6 bases). V was cut by 6 bases and J by 4 bases, with 12 bases left in between. The CDR3 covers 13 residues.